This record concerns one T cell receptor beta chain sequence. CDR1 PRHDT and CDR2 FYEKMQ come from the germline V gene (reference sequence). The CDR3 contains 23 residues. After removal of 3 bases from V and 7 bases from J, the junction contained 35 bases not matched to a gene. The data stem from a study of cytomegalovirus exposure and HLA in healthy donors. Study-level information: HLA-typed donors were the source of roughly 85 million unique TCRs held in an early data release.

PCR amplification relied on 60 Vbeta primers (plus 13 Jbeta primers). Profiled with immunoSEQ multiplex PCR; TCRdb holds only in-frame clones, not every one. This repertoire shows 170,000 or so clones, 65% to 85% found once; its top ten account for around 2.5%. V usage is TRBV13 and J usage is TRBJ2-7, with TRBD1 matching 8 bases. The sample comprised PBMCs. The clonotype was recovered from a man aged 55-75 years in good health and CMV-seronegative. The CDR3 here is CASSFHRAGGGTGFEDRVLEQYF. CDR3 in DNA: TGTGCCAGCAGCTTTCATCGAGCTGGCGGCGGTACCGGATTCGAGGACAGGGTTTTGGAGCAGTACTTC.